The present T cell receptor beta chain was sequenced within a study of tumor-infiltrating lymphocytes in primary liver carcinoma. Study-wide results and caveats: Tumor region pairs shared more overlap than did tumor-adjacent and tumor-blood pairs.

The germline gives CDR1 SGHRS, CDR2 YFSETQ. CDR3 size: 16 residues. Using a constant-region primer together with ProtoScript II reverse transcriptase, TCR beta cDNA was made from around 500 ng of total RNA. Each TCR beta library was derived from three nested multiplex PCR rounds that employed slightly modified ARM-PCR. The opening two PCR rounds, roughly 11 cycles each, paired TRBV1-TRBV30 forward primers with a C-beta reverse primer. TCRdb independently ran MiXCR on the multiplex PCR reads; one entry per CDR3 protein. Here the sample spans more than 95,000 distinct CDR3 sequences, 55% to 75% being singletons. From roughly 20-30 mg of unsorted bulk tissue, DNA and RNA were co-extracted together. Separate regions, five per tumor, were sampled. Viable tumor cells exceeded 80% in all tumor samples. Note on this clonotype: Its antigen is not identified. The conserved phenylalanine or tryptophan normally closing the CDR3 is absent here, so this likely arose from a read error.

The source is a woman aged 55-70 years with primary liver carcinoma and hepatitis B virus infection. The source material was liver tumor tissue from sampling region 3. The subset is: tumor region T3, left-lateral pole. The V and J genes are TRBV5-1 and TRBJ2-4, with a tentative D call TRBD1 (6 bases). CDR3 region: CASSLGAGSAKNIQYL. The CDR3 nucleotides read TGTGCCAGCAGCTTGGGGGCAGGGAGCGCCAAAAACATTCAGTACTTA.